This entry lists 16 T cell receptor beta chains sequenced from one sample in a study of blood T cell repertoires in COVID-19. Measured with immunoSEQ multiplex PCR; TCRdb has only the in-frame clones, and not every one. The sample shows 230,000 or so clones, 88% of them seen only once. Sequencing was done on a sample of PBMCs or T cells enriched from blood (not recorded which). The receptors stem from a woman between 45 and 60 years old with acute COVID-19.

The chain uses TRBV2 and TRBJ2-5; D might be TRBD1 (6 bases). Trimming stripped 5 bases from V and 4 bases from J, with 14 bases between. The CDR3 has 14 amino acids. Germline V lookup: CDR1 SNHLY, CDR2 FYNNEI. CDR3 sequence: CASSLQQGGETQYF. Written as DNA, the CDR3 is TGTGCCAGCAGTCTCCAACAGGGTGGAGAGACCCAGTACTTC.

This clone has just one count. CDR3 nucleotides: TGTGCCAGCTCACCCTTAGCGAGACGCACAGATACGCAGTATTTT. Protein product: CASSPLARRTDTQYF. This chain joins TRBV18 and TRBJ2-3; tentative D call: TRBD2 (5 bases). Trimming stripped 3 bases from V and 1 base from J, with 11 bases between. Germline CDR1 KGHSH, CDR2 LQKENI. This CDR3 comprises 15 residues.

The chain carries TRBV6-2 or TRBV6-3 and TRBJ2-7; D might be TRBD2 (5 bases). The CDR3 has 16 residues. The germline CDR1 and CDR2 sequences are MNHEY and SVGEGT. V lost 5 bases to trimming and J lost 0 bases, with 17 bases between them. CDR3 sequence reads: CASSRLTLGSSYEQYF. The DNA for the CDR3 is TGTGCCAGCAGTAGATTAACCTTGGGGAGCTCCTACGAGCAGTACTTC.

This rearrangement joins TRBV25-1 to TRBJ2-3, with TRBD1 matching 8 bases. The CDR3 runs to 14 residues. The germline V gene encodes CDR1 MGHDK and CDR2 SYGVNS. Trimming at V came to 4 bases and at J to 5 bases, leaving 5 bases not matched to a gene. Here the CDR3 DNA reads TGTGCCAGCAGTGTGCAGGGGGCGCGAGATACGCAGTATTTT. Protein: CASSVQGARDTQYF.

V usage is TRBV7-8 and J usage is TRBJ1-5; D unresolved. Trimming took off 3 bases at V and 4 bases at J, with 7 bases between the two ends. This CDR3 region has 13 residues. Germline-derived CDR1 and CDR2 are SGHVS and FQNEAQ. This chain's CDR3 is CASSLRANQPQHF. In nucleotides, the CDR3 is TGTGCCAGCAGCTTGAGGGCTAATCAGCCCCAGCATTTT.

This clone has only a few counts. V and J are TRBV6-4 and TRBJ2-1; D is perhaps TRBD2 (6 bases). Trimming took 6 bases from V and 5 from J, leaving 17 bases between them. The CDR3 sequence is 15 residues long. Germline assignment: CDR1 MRHNA and CDR2 SNTAGT. CDR3 region: CASRKTGTVNNEQFF. CDR3 nucleotide sequence: TGTGCCAGCAGAAAAACCGGGACTGTCAACAATGAGCAGTTCTTC.

This rearrangement joins TRBV27 to TRBJ2-3; D is ambiguous. There are 14 residues in the CDR3. Per the germline V gene, CDR1 is MNHEY and CDR2 is SMNVEV (reference sequence). V was cut by 9 bases and J by 4 bases, with 17 bases left in between. CDR3 DNA: TGTGCCAGTAGCCTGGGTATTTCTGCAGATACGCAGTATTTT. This codes for CASSLGISADTQYF.

The gene calls are TRBV5-1 and TRBJ2-3; 7 bases line up with TRBD2. Germline values: CDR1 SGHRS, CDR2 YFSETQ. The CDR3 runs 17 residues. J gave up 2 bases and V 5 bases, and 14 bases lay outside the gene matches. In DNA form, the CDR3 reads TGCGCCAGCAGACTTCGCCCCGGACTAGGCTCCACAGATACGCAGTATTTT. Translating it yields CASRLRPGLGSTDTQYF.

The chain couples TRBV5-1 to TRBJ1-3; 8 nucleotides match TRBD1. Per the germline V gene, CDR1 is SGHRS and CDR2 is YFSETQ. Trimming cost V 4 bases and J 4 bases; bases outside gene matches: 7. The CDR3 contains 15 residues. The DNA of the CDR3 is TGCGCCAGCAGCCTAGGGACAGGTGCCGGAAACACCATATATTTT. Translation: CASSLGTGAGNTIYF.

The chain uses TRBV5-4 and TRBJ1-4; 7 bases map to TRBD1. Trimming took 4 bases from V and 6 from J; bases not matched to a gene: 9. The CDR3 has 15 residues. Per germline, CDR1 SGHNT and CDR2 YYREEE (reference sequence). Written as DNA, the CDR3 is TGTGCCAGCAGCCAGGATCGGGACAGTTATGAAAAACTGTTTTTT. Amino acids: CASSQDRDSYEKLFF.

The CDR3 region is CASSQGTSGVYNEQFF. The CDR3 DNA follows: TGTGCCAGCAGCCAAGGGACTAGCGGAGTTTACAATGAGCAGTTCTTC. The V gene is TRBV3-1 (or the pseudogene TRBV3-2), the J gene TRBJ2-1; 10 bases fit TRBD2. From germline, CDR1 is LGHDT and CDR2 YNNKEL (reference sequence). The V and J ends lost 1 base and 4 bases, in that order; junction bases with no gene match: 4. The CDR3 consists of 16 residues.

This chain uses TRBV11-2 with TRBJ2-1, with 7 bases matching TRBD2. The trim removed 7 bases at V and 4 bases at J, leaving 7 bases unmatched. This CDR3 is built from 14 residues. Germline CDR1 SGHAT, CDR2 FQNNGV. The CDR3 region is CASTPGLPYNEQFF. The CDR3 DNA sequence: TGTGCCAGCACTCCGGGACTACCATACAATGAGCAGTTCTTC. Filled out from reference TRBV11-2 and TRBJ2-1, the complete variable domain reads EAGVAQSPRYKIIEKRQSVAFWCNPISGHATLYWYQQILGQGPKLLIQFQNNGVVDDSQLPKDRFSAERLKGVDSTLKIQPAKLEDSAVYLCASTPGLPYNEQFFGPGTRLTVL.

This clone was seen just once. The J gene is TRBJ1-6, the V gene TRBV4-1, with 8 bases lining up with TRBD1. With V trimmed by 4 bases and J by 6 bases, 2 bases remained unmatched. Germline assignment: CDR1 MGHRA and CDR2 YSYEKL. The CDR3 loop spans 14 amino acids. The CDR3 DNA is TGCGCCAGCAGCCTAGACAGGGGTAATTCACCCCTCCACTTT. It codes for CASSLDRGNSPLHF.

The CDR3 protein is CASSLPRDRADEQYF. The DNA of the CDR3 is TGCGCCAGCAGTCTCCCCCGGGACAGGGCTGACGAGCAGTACTTC. The rearrangement uses TRBV23-1 and TRBJ2-7; 9 bases map to TRBD1. TRBV23-1 carries the ORF label, with uncertain function. With V trimmed by 4 bases and J by 5 bases, 9 bases remained unmatched. CDR3 length equals 15 residues.

The chain links TRBV27 to TRBJ2-2; D perhaps matches TRBD2 (5 bases). V was shortened by 11 bases and J by 6 bases, with 13 bases between the two germline ends. This CDR3 has 12 amino acids. CDR1 MNHEY and CDR2 SMNVEV come from the germline V gene (reference sequence). CDR3 DNA sequence: TGTGCCTGGGCGCTCGGGGCCGGGGAGCTGTTTTTT. This codes for CAWALGAGELFF.

This clone was seen a handful of times. This chain connects TRBV28 to TRBJ1-1; D is possibly TRBD1 (5 bases). In germline, CDR1 is MDHEN, CDR2 SYDVKM. CDR3 size: 15 residues. Between the trimmed V and J ends, which lost 2 bases and 7 bases, there was a span of 17 bases. CDR3 DNA sequence: TGTGCCAGCAGTTTAGGTTATCTTGGGGCCTATGAAGCTTTCTTT. This gives the protein CASSLGYLGAYEAFF.